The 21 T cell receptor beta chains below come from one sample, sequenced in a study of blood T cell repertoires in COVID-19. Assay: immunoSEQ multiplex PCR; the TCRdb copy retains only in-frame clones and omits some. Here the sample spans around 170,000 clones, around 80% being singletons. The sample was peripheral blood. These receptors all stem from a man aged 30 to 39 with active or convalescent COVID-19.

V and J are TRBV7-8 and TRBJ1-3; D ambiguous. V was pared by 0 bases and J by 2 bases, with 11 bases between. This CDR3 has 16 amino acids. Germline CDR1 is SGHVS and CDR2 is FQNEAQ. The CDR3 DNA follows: TGTGCCAGCAGCTTAGCGGCAGGAGGAACTGGAAACACCATATATTTT. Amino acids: CASSLAAGGTGNTIYF.

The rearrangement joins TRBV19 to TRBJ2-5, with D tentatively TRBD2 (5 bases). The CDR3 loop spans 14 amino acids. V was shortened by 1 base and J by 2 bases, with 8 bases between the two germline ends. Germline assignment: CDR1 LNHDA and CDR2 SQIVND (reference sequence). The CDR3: CASSIGRGQETQYF. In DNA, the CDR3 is TGTGCCAGTAGTATAGGTCGGGGACAAGAGACCCAGTACTTC.

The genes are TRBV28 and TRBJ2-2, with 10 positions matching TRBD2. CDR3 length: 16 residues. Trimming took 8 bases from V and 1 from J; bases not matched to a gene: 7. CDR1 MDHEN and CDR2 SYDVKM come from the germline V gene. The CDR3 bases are TGTGCCAGCGGGCCGGCTAGCGGGGGGAACACCGGGGAGCTGTTTTTT. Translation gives CASGPASGGNTGELFF.

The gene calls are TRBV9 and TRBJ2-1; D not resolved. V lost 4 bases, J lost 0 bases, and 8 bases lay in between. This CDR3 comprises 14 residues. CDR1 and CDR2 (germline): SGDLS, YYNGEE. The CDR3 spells CASSRGSSYNEQFF. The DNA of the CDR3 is TGTGCCAGCAGCCGTGGTAGCTCCTACAATGAGCAGTTCTTC.

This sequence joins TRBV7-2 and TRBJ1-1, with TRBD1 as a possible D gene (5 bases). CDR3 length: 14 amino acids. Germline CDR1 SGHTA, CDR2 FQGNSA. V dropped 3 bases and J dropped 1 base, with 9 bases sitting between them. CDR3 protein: CASSFLGGNTEAFF. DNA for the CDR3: TGTGCCAGCAGCTTCCTGGGGGGGAACACTGAAGCTTTCTTT.

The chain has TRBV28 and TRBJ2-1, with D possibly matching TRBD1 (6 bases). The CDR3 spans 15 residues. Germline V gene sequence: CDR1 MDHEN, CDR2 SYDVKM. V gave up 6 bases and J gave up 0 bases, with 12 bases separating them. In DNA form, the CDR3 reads TGTGCCAGCAGCCTTGGACAGCTCTCCTACAATGAGCAGTTCTTC. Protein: CASSLGQLSYNEQFF.

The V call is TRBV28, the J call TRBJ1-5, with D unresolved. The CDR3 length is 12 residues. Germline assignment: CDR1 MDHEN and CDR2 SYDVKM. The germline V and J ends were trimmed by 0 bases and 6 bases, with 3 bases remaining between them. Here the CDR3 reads CASSLWSQPQHF. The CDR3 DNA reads TGTGCCAGCAGTTTATGGAGTCAGCCCCAGCATTTT. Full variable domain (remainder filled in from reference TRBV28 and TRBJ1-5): DVKVTQSSRYLVKRTGEKVFLECVQDMDHENMFWYRQDPGLGLRLIYFSYDVKMKEKGDIPEGYSVSREKKERFSLILESASTNQTSMYLCASSLWSQPQHFGDGTRLSIL.

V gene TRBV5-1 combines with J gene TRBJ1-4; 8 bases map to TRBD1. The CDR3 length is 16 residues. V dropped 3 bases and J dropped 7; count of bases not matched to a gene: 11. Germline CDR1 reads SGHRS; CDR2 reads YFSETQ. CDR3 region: CASSWQSQGAGEKLFF. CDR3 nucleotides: TGCGCCAGCAGCTGGCAGTCCCAGGGGGCTGGTGAAAAACTGTTTTTT.

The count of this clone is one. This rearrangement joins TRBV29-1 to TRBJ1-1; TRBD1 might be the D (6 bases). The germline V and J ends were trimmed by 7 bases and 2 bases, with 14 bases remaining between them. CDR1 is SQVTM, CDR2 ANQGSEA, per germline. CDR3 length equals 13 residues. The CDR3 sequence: CSAQGQYNTEAFF. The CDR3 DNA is TGCAGCGCACAAGGACAGTACAACACTGAAGCTTTCTTT.

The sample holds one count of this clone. CDR3 sequence reads: CASSRDGTENTEAFF. The CDR3 nucleotides read TGTGCCAGCTCACGAGACGGGACAGAGAACACTGAAGCTTTCTTT. J is TRBJ1-1 and V is TRBV18; TRBD1 matches 7 bases. Per germline, CDR1 KGHSH and CDR2 LQKENI. J lost 1 base, V lost 4 bases, and 6 bases had no gene match. CDR3 length: 15 residues.

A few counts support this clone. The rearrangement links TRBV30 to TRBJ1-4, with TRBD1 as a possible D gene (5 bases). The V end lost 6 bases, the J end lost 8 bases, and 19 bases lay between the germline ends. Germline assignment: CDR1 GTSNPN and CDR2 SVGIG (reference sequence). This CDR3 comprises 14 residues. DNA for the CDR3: TGTGCCTGCCAACGGGTCGCTCGGGGGGAAAAACTGTTTTTT. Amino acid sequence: CACQRVARGEKLFF.

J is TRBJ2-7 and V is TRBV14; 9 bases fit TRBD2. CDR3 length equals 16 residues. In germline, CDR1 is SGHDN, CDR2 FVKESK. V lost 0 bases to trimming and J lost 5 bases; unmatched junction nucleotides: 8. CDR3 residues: CASSQDAASGANEQYF. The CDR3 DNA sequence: TGTGCCAGCAGCCAAGACGCGGCTAGCGGGGCCAACGAGCAGTACTTC.

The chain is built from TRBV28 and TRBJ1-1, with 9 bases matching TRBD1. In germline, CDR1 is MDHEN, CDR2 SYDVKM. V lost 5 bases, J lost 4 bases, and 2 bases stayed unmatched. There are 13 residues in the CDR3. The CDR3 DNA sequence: TGTGCCAGCAGTGACAGGGGGACCACTGAAGCTTTCTTT. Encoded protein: CASSDRGTTEAFF.

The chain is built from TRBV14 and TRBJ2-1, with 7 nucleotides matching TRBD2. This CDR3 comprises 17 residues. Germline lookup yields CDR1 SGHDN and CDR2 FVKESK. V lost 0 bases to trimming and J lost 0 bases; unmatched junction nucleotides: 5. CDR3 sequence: CASSQDWTRSSYNEQFF. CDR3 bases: TGTGCCAGCAGCCAAGATTGGACTAGGAGCTCCTACAATGAGCAGTTCTTC. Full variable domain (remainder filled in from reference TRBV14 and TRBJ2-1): EAGVTQFPSHSVIEKGQTVTLRCDPISGHDNLYWYRRVMGKEIKFLLHFVKESKQDESGMPNNRFLAERTGGTYSTLKVQPAELEDSGVYFCASSQDWTRSSYNEQFFGPGTRLTVL.

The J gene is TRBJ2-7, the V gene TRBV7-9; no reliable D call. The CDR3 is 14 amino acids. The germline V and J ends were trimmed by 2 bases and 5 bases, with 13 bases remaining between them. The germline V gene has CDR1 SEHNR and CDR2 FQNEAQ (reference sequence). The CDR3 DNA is TGTGCCAGCAGCTTACCACGCCCCAGCGACGAGCAGTACTTC. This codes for CASSLPRPSDEQYF.

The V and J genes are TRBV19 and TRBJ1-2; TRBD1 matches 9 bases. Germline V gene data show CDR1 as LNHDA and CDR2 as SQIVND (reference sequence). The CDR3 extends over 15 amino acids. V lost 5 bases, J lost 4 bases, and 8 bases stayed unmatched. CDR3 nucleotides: TGTGCCAGTAGTGCTCGGACAGGGGTGGTCTATGGCTACACCTTC. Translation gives CASSARTGVVYGYTF.

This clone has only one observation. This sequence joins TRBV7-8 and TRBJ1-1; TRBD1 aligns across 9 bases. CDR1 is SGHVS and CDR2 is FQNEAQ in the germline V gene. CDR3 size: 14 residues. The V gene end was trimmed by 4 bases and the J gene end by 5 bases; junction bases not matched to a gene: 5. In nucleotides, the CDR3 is TGTGCCAGCAGCTCGGGGACAGGGATTACTGAAGCTTTCTTT. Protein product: CASSSGTGITEAFF.

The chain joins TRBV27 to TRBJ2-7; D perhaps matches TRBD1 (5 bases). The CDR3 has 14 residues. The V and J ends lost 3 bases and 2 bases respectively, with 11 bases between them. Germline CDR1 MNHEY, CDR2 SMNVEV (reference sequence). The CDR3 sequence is CASSLGRGPYEQYV. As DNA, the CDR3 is TGTGCCAGCAGTTTGGGAAGGGGCCCCTACGAGCAGTACGTC.

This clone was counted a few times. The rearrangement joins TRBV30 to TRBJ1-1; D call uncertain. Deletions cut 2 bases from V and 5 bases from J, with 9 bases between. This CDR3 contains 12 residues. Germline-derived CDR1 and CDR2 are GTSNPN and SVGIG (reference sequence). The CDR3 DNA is TGTGCCTGGAGTCACGGGAGTACTGAAGCTTTCTTT. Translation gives CAWSHGSTEAFF.

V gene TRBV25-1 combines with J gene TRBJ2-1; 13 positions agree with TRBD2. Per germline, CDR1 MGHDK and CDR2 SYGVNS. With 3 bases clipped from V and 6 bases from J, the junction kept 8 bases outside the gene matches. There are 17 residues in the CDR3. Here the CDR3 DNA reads TGTGCCAGCAGTGACAGCCTGGGACTAGCGGGAACCAATGAGCAGTTCTTC. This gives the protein CASSDSLGLAGTNEQFF. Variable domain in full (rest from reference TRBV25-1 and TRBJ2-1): EADIYQTPRYLVIGTGKKITLECSQTMGHDKMYWYQQDPGMELHLIHYSYGVNSTEKGDLSSESTVSRIRTEHFPLTLESARPSHTSQYLCASSDSLGLAGTNEQFFGPGTRLTVL.

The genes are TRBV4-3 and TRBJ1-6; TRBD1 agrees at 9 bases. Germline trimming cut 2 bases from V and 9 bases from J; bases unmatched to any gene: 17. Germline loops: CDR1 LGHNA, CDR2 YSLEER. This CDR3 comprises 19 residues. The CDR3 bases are TGCGCCAGCAGCCAATCCGCCCCCGGACAGGGGTTGAGGGGTTCACCCCTCCACTTT. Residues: CASSQSAPGQGLRGSPLHF.